One sample yielded the 3 T cell receptor beta chains listed below, sequenced in a study of human T cells and chemical hapten exposure. Noted time point: patch test 3, about 24 weeks after DPC sensitization. The treatment was: therapeutic diphenylcyclopropenone sensitization with weekly scalp DPC. TCRdb re-analysed the RACE reads in MiXCR, keeping a single row per CDR3 protein. The sample includes more than 150,000 distinct CDR3 sequences, about 25% of them seen just once. The source material was whole blood, sampled in connection with sensitization to the hapten diphenylcyclopropenone (DPC). These receptors all stem from a woman in her thirties or forties with alopecia areata. Some clones in this sample may be carry-over from other donors' samples.

The chain couples TRBV29-1 to TRBJ2-3, with D perhaps matching TRBD1 (6 bases). The CDR3 is 14 residues long. The V gene lost 7 bases and the J gene lost 8 bases, with 22 bases spanning the gap. Germline V gives CDR1 SQVTM, CDR2 ANQGSEA. The CDR3 DNA follows: TGCAGCGACCCCGATGGCTCTAGACAGGTTACGCAGTATTTT. Protein product: CSDPDGSRQVTQYF.

This clonotype has just a few counts. This chain joins TRBV28 and TRBJ2-1, with D perhaps being TRBD1 or TRBD2 (5 bases each). The V gene lost 3 bases and the J gene lost 7 bases, with 13 bases spanning the gap. The CDR3 has 14 amino acids. The germline CDR1 and CDR2 sequences are MDHEN and SYDVKM. The CDR3 coding sequence is TGTGCCAGCAGTTTCGGGACCGCGAGGAATGAGCAGTTCTTC. Protein sequence: CASSFGTARNEQFF.

The J gene is TRBJ2-1, the V gene TRBV7-3; 9 bases are a match to TRBD2. This CDR3 region has 16 residues. Per germline, CDR1 SGHTA and CDR2 FQGTGA. J was trimmed by 4 bases and V by 4 bases; bases with no gene match: 8. The CDR3 region has the DNA TGTGCCAGCAGCTCCATAGCGGGAGTGACATACAATGAGCAGTTCTTC. Its protein product is CASSSIAGVTYNEQFF.